Presented here are 17 T cell receptor beta chains from one specimen sequenced in a study of blood T cell repertoires in COVID-19. The assay was immunoSEQ multiplex PCR, and TCRdb's table has in-frame clones only and misses some. The sample consists of under 80,000 clones, roughly 80% of them appearing once. Sequences were obtained from peripheral blood. These receptors were collected from a woman aged 55-75 years with acute or convalescent COVID-19.

The J gene is TRBJ2-7, the V gene TRBV24-1; D might be TRBD2 (6 bases). The end of the DNA is better explained by TRBJ2-1, so the J call may be wrong. The CDR3 extends over 15 amino acids. Germline loops: CDR1 KGHDR, CDR2 SFDVKD. The CDR3 sequence is CATSDLLGGTNEQFF. The CDR3 DNA follows: TGTGCCACCAGTGATTTGCTTGGAGGGACTAATGAGCAGTTCTTC.

V gene TRBV5-1 combines with J gene TRBJ2-1, with TRBD2 matching 9 bases. Trimming at V came to 0 bases and at J to 9 bases, leaving 10 bases not matched to a gene. The CDR3 covers 16 residues. Germline V gene lookup returns CDR1 SGHRS and CDR2 YFSETQ. CDR3 loop: CASSLDRAGGGGEQFF. The CDR3 region has the DNA TGCGCCAGCAGCTTGGACCGAGCGGGGGGCGGAGGTGAGCAGTTCTTC.

The V and J genes are TRBV7-2 and TRBJ1-5; TRBD1 aligns across 7 bases. This CDR3 contains 14 residues. The ends lost 0 bases at V and 6 bases at J; junction bases unmatched: 2. Looked up from germline, CDR1 is SGHTA and CDR2 is FQGNSA. DNA of the CDR3: TGTGCCAGCAGCTTAGCCGCAGGGGGTCAGCCCCAGCATTTT. It codes for CASSLAAGGQPQHF.

The CDR3 nucleotides read TGCGCCAGCAGCCAAGATAGGGGGACAGAGGCTAACTATGGCTACACCTTC. It encodes CASSQDRGTEANYGYTF. The gene calls are TRBV4-1 and TRBJ1-2; 7 nucleotides align to TRBD1. The ends lost 0 bases at V and 0 bases at J; junction bases unmatched: 7. The V gene's germline CDR1 is MGHRA and CDR2 YSYEKL. The CDR3 is 17 amino acids.

This chain connects TRBV7-9 to TRBJ2-1; D possibly corresponds to TRBD1 (5 bases). The V gene lost 4 bases and the J gene lost 3 bases, with 10 bases spanning the gap. This CDR3 has 14 amino acids. The V gene's germline CDR1 is SEHNR and CDR2 FQNEAQ (reference sequence). The CDR3 DNA reads TGTGCCAGCAGCTCTGACAGACACTACAATGAGCAGTTCTTC. As protein: CASSSDRHYNEQFF.

The chain links TRBV4-2 to TRBJ2-5; the match to TRBD2 covers 9 bases. The V gene end was trimmed by 3 bases and the J gene end by 1 base; junction bases not matched to a gene: 3. Germline CDR1 and CDR2: LGHNA and YNFKEQ. CDR3 length: 15 residues. DNA for the CDR3: TGTGCCAGCAGCCAGGGTAGCGGGGGCCAAGAGACCCAGTACTTC. This sequence encodes CASSQGSGGQETQYF.

This clone came up a few times. The same CDR3 is also encoded by other DNA sequences in this sample. This chain links TRBV9 with TRBJ1-2; 7 bases line up with TRBD1. V was clipped by 0 bases and J by 5 bases; unmatched bases: 4. The CDR3 contains 14 residues. Germline V gene sequence: CDR1 SGDLS, CDR2 YYNGEE. The CDR3 loop reads CASSVVAGGYGYTF. In DNA form, the CDR3 reads TGTGCCAGCAGCGTAGTAGCAGGGGGGTATGGCTACACCTTC.

This clone was counted a few times. The CDR3 nucleotides read TGTGCCAGTAGAATGACGGGCTCTGGAAACACCATATATTTT. As protein: CASRMTGSGNTIYF. V and J are TRBV19 and TRBJ1-3; no definite D call. V was clipped by 6 bases and J by 0 bases, with 9 bases between them. CDR1 is LNHDA and CDR2 is SQIVND in the germline V gene (reference sequence). The CDR3 sequence is 14 residues long.

This clone has a single count. The chain combines TRBV14 with TRBJ1-6; D might be TRBD1 (5 bases). Trimming cost V 0 bases and J 10 bases, with 10 bases left between them. Germline CDR1 is SGHDN and CDR2 is FVKESK. This CDR3 has 14 residues. The CDR3 spells CASSQERGRSPLHF. The CDR3, as DNA: TGTGCCAGCAGCCAAGAAAGGGGAAGGTCACCCCTCCACTTT. Complete variable domain (other parts from reference TRBV14 and TRBJ1-6): EAGVTQFPSHSVIEKGQTVTLRCDPISGHDNLYWYRRVMGKEIKFLLHFVKESKQDESGMPNNRFLAERTGGTYSTLKVQPAELEDSGVYFCASSQERGRSPLHFGNGTRLTVT.

Concerning this clone: The same CDR3 arises from other DNA sequences in this sample as well. The chain combines TRBV6-1 with TRBJ1-5, with D tentatively TRBD1 (5 bases). The CDR3 has 14 amino acids. Germline V gene data show CDR1 as MNHNS and CDR2 as SASEGT. Between the trimmed V and J ends, which lost 1 base and 4 bases, there was a span of 8 bases. In DNA form, the CDR3 reads TGTGCCAGCAGTGAAGGGCGGGGGAATCAGCCCCAGCATTTT. This gives the protein CASSEGRGNQPQHF.

This chain joins TRBV5-1 and TRBJ2-7, with D perhaps TRBD2 (6 bases). This CDR3 has 15 amino acids. V lost 1 base, J lost 0 bases, and 11 bases lay in between. Per the germline V gene, CDR1 is SGHRS and CDR2 is YFSETQ. The CDR3 here is CASSLTGVSSYEQYF. The CDR3 nucleotides are TGCGCCAGCAGCTTGACGGGGGTCAGCTCCTACGAGCAGTACTTC.

The V and J genes are TRBV18 and TRBJ1-6, with 7 nucleotides matching TRBD1. Germline CDR1 reads KGHSH; CDR2 reads LQKENI. V was clipped by 2 bases and J by 8 bases; unmatched bases: 6. This CDR3 contains 15 residues. The CDR3, as DNA: TGTGCCAGCTCACCAAGTGGCAGGGGGGATTCACCCCTCCACTTT. It yields the protein CASSPSGRGDSPLHF.

This chain links TRBV18 with TRBJ2-5; no clear D gene. From germline, CDR1 is KGHSH and CDR2 LQKENI. CDR3 length: 15 amino acids. With 2 bases removed from V and 0 bases from J, the gap between germline ends came to 10 bases. The CDR3 DNA reads TGTGCCAGCTCACCAGGCGCAGGTTACCAAGAGACCCAGTACTTC. It codes for CASSPGAGYQETQYF.

The rearrangement links TRBV6-5 to TRBJ1-1; possibly TRBD1 for D (5 bases). Trimming stripped 0 bases from V and 2 bases from J, with 7 bases between. CDR1 and CDR2 from the germline V gene are MNHEY and SVGAGI. This CDR3 has 14 residues. CDR3 sequence: CASSYSQGNTEAFF. The DNA for the CDR3 is TGTGCCAGCAGTTACTCGCAGGGTAACACTGAAGCTTTCTTT.

The CDR3: CASSQALGTVNLGELFF. Written as DNA, the CDR3 is TGTGCCAGCAGCCAGGCGTTAGGGACAGTAAATTTAGGGGAGCTGTTTTTT. This rearrangement joins TRBV14 to TRBJ2-2; 7 positions match TRBD1. Germline trimming cut 3 bases from V and 8 bases from J; bases unmatched to any gene: 15. There are 17 residues in the CDR3. CDR1 and CDR2 (germline): SGHDN, FVKESK.

The J gene is TRBJ1-1, the V gene TRBV30; 7 bases match TRBD1. The V gene end was trimmed by 2 bases and the J gene end by 3 bases; junction bases not matched to a gene: 3. The CDR3 runs 13 residues. Germline V lookup: CDR1 GTSNPN, CDR2 SVGIG (reference sequence). This CDR3 is CAWSSTGDTEAFF. In DNA form, the CDR3 reads TGTGCCTGGAGTTCAACAGGGGACACTGAAGCTTTCTTT. Full variable domain (remainder filled in from reference TRBV30 and TRBJ1-1): SQTIHQWPATLVQPVGSPLSLECTVEGTSNPNLYWYRQAAGRGLQLLFYSVGIGQISSEVPQNLSASRPQDRQFILSSKKLLLSDSGFYLCAWSSTGDTEAFFGQGTRLTVV.

This chain links TRBV9 with TRBJ2-4, with 12 bases aligning to TRBD2. This CDR3 comprises 19 residues. V dropped 4 bases and J dropped 3; count of bases not matched to a gene: 14. Germline V gives CDR1 SGDLS, CDR2 YYNGEE. CDR3 sequence reads: CASSPPSRTSGDDKNIQYF. The CDR3 DNA reads as TGTGCCAGCAGCCCGCCATCACGGACTAGCGGGGATGACAAAAACATTCAGTACTTC.